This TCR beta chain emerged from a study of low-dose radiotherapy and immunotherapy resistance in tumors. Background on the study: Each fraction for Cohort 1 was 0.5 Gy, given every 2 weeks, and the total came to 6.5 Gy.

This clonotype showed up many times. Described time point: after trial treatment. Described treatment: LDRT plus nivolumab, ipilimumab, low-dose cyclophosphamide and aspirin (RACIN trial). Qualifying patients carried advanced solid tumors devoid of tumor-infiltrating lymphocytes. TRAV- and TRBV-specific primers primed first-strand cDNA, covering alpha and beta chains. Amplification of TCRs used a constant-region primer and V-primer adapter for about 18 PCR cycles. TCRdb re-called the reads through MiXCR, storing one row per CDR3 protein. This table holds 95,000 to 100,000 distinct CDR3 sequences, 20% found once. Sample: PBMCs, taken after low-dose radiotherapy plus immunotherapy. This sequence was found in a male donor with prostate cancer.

The CDR3 protein is CASSFLDPTLGDTQYF. In DNA, the CDR3 is TGTGCCAGCAGTTTCCTGGACCCTACGCTGGGAGATACGCAGTATTTT. The chain combines TRBV6-2 or TRBV6-3 with TRBJ2-3; the D is unclear. V was shortened by 4 bases and J by 5 bases, with 19 bases between the two germline ends. Germline assignment: CDR1 MNHEY and CDR2 SVGEGT. The CDR3 totals 16 residues.